A single sample gave rise to the 16 T cell receptor beta chains below, sequenced in a study of long-term antiretroviral therapy in people with HIV. Running of the v3.0 immunoSEQ assay took place at survey level. Measured with immunoSEQ multiplex PCR; TCRdb has only the in-frame clones, and not every one. The sample consists of almost 25,000 clones, 75% to 85% of them appearing once. Sequenced material: unsorted PBMCs, taken 3 years after starting antiretroviral therapy. The receptors were gathered from a man aged 50 or older with HIV.

Points on this clone: The germline gene is not matched at one end of the junction; a read error may be the cause. The chain is built from TRBV20-1 and TRBJ2-7; no clear D gene. This CDR3 has 8 residues. The germline V gene has CDR1 DFQATT and CDR2 SNEGSKA (reference sequence). CDR3 nucleotide sequence: TGCAGTGCTAGAGGCCAGGACTTC. It specifies CSARGQDF.

V is TRBV28 and J is TRBJ2-7, with D possibly TRBD1 on 5 matching bases. The V and J ends lost 2 bases and 2 bases respectively, with 7 bases between them. In germline, CDR1 is MDHEN, CDR2 SYDVKM. CDR3 length: 13 residues. The CDR3 nucleotides are TGTGCCAGCAGTTTAAGGGGCGCCTACGAGCAGTACTTC. It specifies CASSLRGAYEQYF.

The chain has TRBV19 and TRBJ1-5; D gene uncertain. The CDR3 has 14 amino acids. Germline V gene lookup returns CDR1 LNHDA and CDR2 SQIVND (reference sequence). V lost 2 bases to trimming and J lost 4 bases, with 9 bases between them. CDR3 bases: TGTGCCAGTAGTATATCCCGGGATAATCAGCCCCAGCATTTT. This gives the protein CASSISRDNQPQHF.

The rearrangement joins TRBV27 to TRBJ2-2; 14 positions agree with TRBD2. This CDR3 has 19 residues. Germline CDR1 is MNHEY and CDR2 is SMNVEV (reference sequence). Trimming removed 5 bases from V and 2 bases from J; junction bases left unmatched: 10. This chain's CDR3 is CASSPRLAGGISNTGELFF. The CDR3 DNA sequence: TGTGCCAGCAGTCCCCGACTAGCGGGGGGGATTAGTAACACCGGGGAGCTGTTTTTT.

This clone appeared once. The gene calls are TRBV11-3 and TRBJ1-1; maybe TRBD1 (5 bases). CDR3 length: 15 residues. CDR1 is SGHNT, CDR2 YENEEA, per germline. Trimming pared 6 bases from V and 6 bases from J, leaving 20 bases between. CDR3 sequence (DNA): TGTGCCAGCAGTCACTACTGGGGCAGGTCGGCTGAAGCTTTCTTT. It translates to CASSHYWGRSAEAFF.

The chain is built from TRBV28 and TRBJ2-7; D might be TRBD1 or TRBD2, each matching 5 bases. Germline V CDR1 and CDR2: MDHEN, SYDVKM. The V and J ends lost 6 bases and 1 base respectively, with 19 bases between them. This CDR3 is 16 amino acids long. In DNA form, the CDR3 reads TGTGCCAGCAGCCCTGATCCGGGACGAGTATCCTACGAGCAGTACTTC. Amino acid sequence: CASSPDPGRVSYEQYF.

The chain joins TRBV18 to TRBJ2-5, with D perhaps matching TRBD1 or TRBD2 (5 bases each). CDR3 length equals 14 residues. Germline V lookup: CDR1 KGHSH, CDR2 LQKENI. The germline V and J ends were trimmed by 3 bases and 4 bases, with 12 bases remaining between them. The CDR3 DNA is TGTGCCAGCTCACCGAACCGGGACCGAGAGACCCAGTACTTC. Its protein is CASSPNRDRETQYF.

The rearrangement links TRBV28 to TRBJ2-7; 8 bases align to TRBD1. From germline, CDR1 is MDHEN and CDR2 SYDVKM. V was clipped by 5 bases and J by 6 bases; unmatched bases: 12. This CDR3 has 15 residues. CDR3 bases: TGTGCCAGCAGTCTCGCCGGACAGGGACGTCGCGAGCAGTACTTC. Translated: CASSLAGQGRREQYF.

This clone was seen only a few times. The CDR3 coding sequence is TGTGCCAGTAAGTCTGGGACAGGTCCGACTGAAGCTTTCTTT. It translates to CASKSGTGPTEAFF. The chain uses TRBV19 and TRBJ1-1; 8 nucleotides align to TRBD1. V was pared by 7 bases and J by 5 bases, with 9 bases of the junction left unmatched. The CDR3 has 14 amino acids. Germline V gives CDR1 LNHDA, CDR2 SQIVND (reference sequence).

There are a few counts of this clone. The rearrangement uses TRBV11-3 and TRBJ1-6, with unresolved D. Germline V gene data show CDR1 as SGHNT and CDR2 as YENEEA. The CDR3 totals 13 residues. V shed 1 base and J shed 7 bases, with 5 bases lying between them. The DNA of the CDR3 is TGTGCCAGCAGCTTAGGGGCCAATTCACCCCTCCACTTT. Translated, it gives CASSLGANSPLHF.

V is TRBV9 and J is TRBJ1-3; D might be TRBD1 (5 bases). The CDR3 contains 15 residues. Trimming shortened V by 4 bases and J by 4 bases, and 15 bases separated the two germline ends. Germline CDR1 reads SGDLS; CDR2 reads YYNGEE. The CDR3 is CASSRTQGRGNTIYF. For the CDR3, the DNA is TGTGCCAGCAGCCGCACTCAGGGAAGAGGAAACACCATATATTTT.

V is TRBV7-2 and J is TRBJ1-3; weak D call: TRBD1 (6 bases). The V end lost 2 bases, the J end lost 4 bases, and 6 bases lay between the germline ends. CDR3 size: 13 residues. In germline, CDR1 is SGHTA, CDR2 FQGNSA. This chain's CDR3 is CASSLQGGNTIYF. The CDR3 DNA reads as TGTGCCAGCAGCTTACAGGGGGGAAACACCATATATTTT.

V and J are TRBV29-1 and TRBJ1-1, with 8 bases identical to TRBD1. There are 12 residues in the CDR3. In germline, CDR1 is SQVTM, CDR2 ANQGSEA. V lost 6 bases and J lost 5; bases outside the gene matches: 5. The CDR3 spells CSVTGDRTEAFF. In DNA form, the CDR3 reads TGCAGCGTGACAGGGGATCGGACTGAAGCTTTCTTT.

The V and J genes are TRBV5-6 and TRBJ1-2; D remains unclear. CDR1 and CDR2 (germline): SGHDT, YYEEEE. V was shortened by 7 bases and J by 5 bases, with 18 bases between the two germline ends. This CDR3 region has 14 residues. CDR3 protein: CASLRILRGYGYTF. The CDR3, as DNA: TGTGCCAGCCTAAGGATCCTCAGAGGGTATGGCTACACCTTC.

This chain joins TRBV2 and TRBJ2-7, with 11 nucleotides matching TRBD2. V was pared by 5 bases and J by 3 bases, with 18 bases of the junction left unmatched. CDR3 length: 19 amino acids. In germline, CDR1 is SNHLY, CDR2 FYNNEI. In nucleotides, the CDR3 is TGTGCCAGCAGTCCAGCTCCCGGGACTAGCGGTCCGTCCCGCTACGAGCAGTACTTC. As protein: CASSPAPGTSGPSRYEQYF. The variable domain in full, with the rest retrieved from reference TRBV2 and TRBJ2-7, is EPEVTQTPSHQVTQMGQEVILRCVPISNHLYFYWYRQILGQKVEFLVSFYNNEISEKSEIFDDQFSVERPDGSNFTLKIRSTKLEDSAMYFCASSPAPGTSGPSRYEQYFGPGTRLTVT.

The chain has TRBV7-2 and TRBJ1-5, with D unresolved. Between the trimmed V and J ends, which lost 1 base and 0 bases, there was a span of 7 bases. The CDR3 sequence is 15 residues long. CDR1 and CDR2 from the germline V gene are SGHTA and FQGNSA. CDR3 DNA: TGTGCCAGCAGCTTAGTCTCCTCTAGCAATCAGCCCCAGCATTTT. Translation: CASSLVSSSNQPQHF. The whole variable domain, filled in from reference TRBV7-2 and TRBJ1-5, reads GAGVSQSPSNKVTEKGKDVELRCDPISGHTALYWYRQSLGQGLEFLIYFQGNSAPDKSGLPSDRFSAERTGGSVSTLTIQRTQQEDSAVYLCASSLVSSSNQPQHFGDGTRLSIL.